The clone carrying this T cell receptor beta chain has a handful of counts. Its matching antigen is unknown. The data were taken from a study of cytomegalovirus exposure and HLA in healthy donors. Overall study findings and caveats: In vitro confirmation showed three CMV-associated chains to be CMV antigen specific. In a later analysis, HLA-associated beta chains showed higher expansion and lower generation probabilities than comparable chains. Some segments of the V type, notably TRBV6-2 and TRBV6-3, were excluded as indistinguishable.

PCR was performed using 60 Vbeta and 13 Jbeta primers. Produced via immunoSEQ multiplex PCR; TCRdb's table is partial and in-frame only. Among approximately 150,000 clones, roughly a tenth were seen once, and the ten largest hold approximately 2%. This CDR3 is built from 14 residues. With 7 bases clipped from V and 5 bases from J, the junction kept 8 bases outside the gene matches. The V gene's germline CDR1 is SEHNR and CDR2 FQNEAQ (reference sequence). The chain has TRBV7-9 and TRBJ1-1; 9 bases line up with TRBD1. Sequenced: PBMCs. This TCR derives from a male donor in good health and CMV-seronegative. The CDR3, as DNA: TGTGCCAGCAATTCGGACAGGGGCTCAACTGAAGCTTTCTTT. Protein sequence: CASNSDRGSTEAFF.